The rows below give T cell receptor beta chains drawn from one sample of a study of beta chain features in type 1 diabetes. Assay: immunoSEQ multiplex PCR; the TCRdb copy retains only in-frame clones and omits some. The sample lists roughly 150,000 clones; 7.5% to 9.5% were seen once. Specimen: central memory CD4+ T cells from blood. These receptor sequences come from a woman between 18 and 29 years old with type 1 diabetes. Each CDR3 is given with its conserved first and last residue.

J gene	CDR3 length	V gene	CDR3 protein
TRBJ2-7	17	TRBV11-2	CASSITSGRAIFYEQYF
TRBJ2-2	13	TRBV30	CAWSVQGSGELFF
TRBJ2-1	14	TRBV14	CASTMGGLGNEQFF
TRBJ1-1	14	TRBV6-5	CASRSGGMNTEAFF
TRBJ2-1	14	TRBV15	CATSRDLPAGEQFF
TRBJ2-6	18	TRBV5-4	CASSLVLGGGSGANVLTF
TRBJ2-7	12	TRBV5-1	CASRGTGVEQYF
TRBJ2-7	15	TRBV11-2	CASSPLRDYSYEQYF
TRBJ2-3	16	TRBV4-3	CASSQGAVSSLLPQYF
TRBJ2-5	16	TRBV7-2	CASSFQGTGLGETQYF
TRBJ2-7	12	TRBV14	CASSPDWSEQYF
TRBJ2-7	15	TRBV5-6	CASSLPAGGTYEQYF
TRBJ1-2	14	TRBV28	CASSRQGRDYGYTF
TRBJ2-1	16	TRBV19	CASSRMGQRAYNEQFF
TRBJ2-3	14	TRBV19	CASSPRESTDTQYF
TRBJ2-2	17	TRBV7-8	CASSSGQGALRTGELFF
TRBJ2-5	14	TRBV7-7	CASSLGQYQETQYF
TRBJ2-1	16	TRBV11-2	CASSPRSGSSYNEQFF
TRBJ2-7	16	TRBV7-9	CASSYPTSGITYEQYF
TRBJ1-2	15	TRBV7-2	CASSKLADRTYGYTF
TRBJ2-7	14	TRBV7-2	CASSTLAGGYEQYF
TRBJ2-7	13	TRBV11-3	CASSPRESGEQYF
TRBJ1-1	15	TRBV9	CASSVATGGITEAFF
TRBJ2-4	15	TRBV19	CASSLGGVAKNIQYF
TRBJ1-2	14	TRBV9	CASTRDRGKGGYTF
TRBJ2-1	15	TRBV5-4	CASSLTSGSYNEQFF
TRBJ2-1	15	TRBV7-8	CASSANRVRGNEQFF
TRBJ1-5	13	TRBV5-1	CASSAGQNQPQHF